The rows below give T cell receptor beta chains drawn from one sample of a study of glioma-infiltrating T cells after dendritic cell vaccination. Data came from immunoSEQ multiplex PCR; TCRdb stores just in-frame clones and leaves some out. The table shows approximately 67,000 clones, with under 90% occurring only once. The sequencing used blood, collected before dendritic cell vaccination. The receptors derive from a human donor with glioblastoma. CDR3s leave out the opening cysteine and the closing phenylalanine or tryptophan.

V gene: TRBV5-1
J gene: TRBJ2-2
CDR3 protein: ASSLGPVNTGELF

V gene: TRBV30
J gene: TRBJ1-1
CDR3 protein: AWSGLRTGLLAEAF

V gene: TRBV7-9
J gene: TRBJ2-7
CDR3 protein: ASSPGRGAEYEQY

V gene: TRBV4-1
J gene: TRBJ1-4
CDR3 protein: ASSQDEGALNEKLF

V gene: TRBV5-1
J gene: TRBJ2-3
CDR3 protein: ASSSRGGRIADTQY

V gene: TRBV6-1
J gene: TRBJ1-5
CDR3 protein: ASSYTGGSNQPQH

V gene: TRBV25-1
J gene: TRBJ2-7
CDR3 protein: ASSARQGISYEQY

V gene: TRBV27
J gene: TRBJ2-3
CDR3 protein: ASSWEGDTQY

V gene: TRBV5-6
J gene: TRBJ2-1
CDR3 protein: ASSWWAREQF

V gene: TRBV30
J gene: TRBJ2-3
CDR3 protein: AWSVERGTDTQY

V gene: TRBV5-1
J gene: TRBJ1-3
CDR3 protein: ASNPGGTGNTIY

V gene: TRBV9
J gene: TRBJ1-5
CDR3 protein: ASSVGGGNQPQH

V gene: TRBV4-3
J gene: TRBJ2-1
CDR3 protein: ASSHNRDDEQF

V gene: TRBV15
J gene: TRBJ2-1
CDR3 protein: ATGTGEVYNEQF

V gene: TRBV10-3
J gene: TRBJ1-2
CDR3 protein: AISESGLRYGYT

V gene: TRBV2
J gene: TRBJ1-4
CDR3 protein: ASSPRGTNEKLF

V gene: TRBV2
J gene: TRBJ2-1
CDR3 protein: ASSERPGGGDEQF

V gene: TRBV7-8
J gene: TRBJ2-5
CDR3 protein: ASSLPSGDQETQY

V gene: TRBV20-1
J gene: TRBJ2-7
CDR3 protein: SAGAYEQY

V gene: TRBV21-1
J gene: TRBJ1-5
CDR3 protein: ASSLTSRLLQDSNQPQH

V gene: TRBV5-1
J gene: TRBJ2-2
CDR3 protein: ASSPYTAGHTGELF

V gene: TRBV4-3
J gene: TRBJ1-1
CDR3 protein: ASSQGDINTEAF

V gene: TRBV27
J gene: TRBJ1-3
CDR3 protein: ASLRADWYLSGNTIY

V gene: TRBV19
J gene: TRBJ1-2
CDR3 protein: ASSILGGFGYT

V gene: TRBV5-4
J gene: TRBJ1-2
CDR3 protein: ASSAGQGAKNYGYT

V gene: TRBV7-8
J gene: TRBJ2-5
CDR3 protein: ASSSPGLQETQY

V gene: TRBV2
J gene: TRBJ2-2
CDR3 protein: AARTSGGQNTGELF

V gene: TRBV10-3
J gene: TRBJ1-1
CDR3 protein: AIGAGNTEAF

V gene: TRBV15
J gene: TRBJ1-1
CDR3 protein: ATSRDRGVAEAF

V gene: TRBV5-6
J gene: TRBJ1-6
CDR3 protein: ASSSDSSSSYNSPLH

V gene: TRBV29-1
J gene: TRBJ1-2
CDR3 protein: SVAREVGGYT

V gene: TRBV6-1
J gene: TRBJ1-2
CDR3 protein: ASSVSLGTSLST

V gene: TRBV2
J gene: TRBJ1-4
CDR3 protein: ASKPGGDEKLF

V gene: TRBV14
J gene: TRBJ1-4
CDR3 protein: ASSQEHRVYEKLF

V gene: TRBV27
J gene: TRBJ2-7
CDR3 protein: ASSLSTSGSPGYEQY

V gene: TRBV5-1
J gene: TRBJ2-1
CDR3 protein: ASSFGRTNNEQF

V gene: TRBV6-5
J gene: TRBJ1-1
CDR3 protein: ASSFDREATEAF

V gene: TRBV7-9
J gene: TRBJ1-6
CDR3 protein: ASSLRRSSYNSPLH

V gene: TRBV5-4
J gene: TRBJ2-1
CDR3 protein: ASSQPGQGYNEQF

V gene: TRBV7-9
J gene: TRBJ2-1
CDR3 protein: ASSPHVRSGGSSYNEQF

V gene: TRBV19
J gene: TRBJ1-2
CDR3 protein: ASSTTGDYGYT

V gene: TRBV7-3
J gene: TRBJ2-1
CDR3 protein: ASSPSGGYHNEQF

V gene: TRBV7-8
J gene: TRBJ1-1
CDR3 protein: ASSLAESRSVRGLMNTEAF

V gene: TRBV18
J gene: TRBJ2-7
CDR3 protein: ASSPQGAIYEQY

V gene: TRBV6-1
J gene: TRBJ1-5
CDR3 protein: ASWSGTNGNQPQH

V gene: TRBV6-1
J gene: TRBJ2-1
CDR3 protein: ASRLAVGEQF

V gene: TRBV4-3
J gene: TRBJ2-1
CDR3 protein: ASSQGQGGEQF

V gene: TRBV7-7
J gene: TRBJ2-6
CDR3 protein: ASSYPGANVLT

V gene: TRBV19
J gene: TRBJ2-5
CDR3 protein: ASSPPPLAGGQETQY

V gene: TRBV11-3
J gene: TRBJ1-1
CDR3 protein: ASSLGGAGQEAF

V gene: TRBV11-2
J gene: TRBJ1-2
CDR3 protein: ASSLHVADGYT

V gene: TRBV7-9
J gene: TRBJ1-1
CDR3 protein: ASSIGLDENTEAF

V gene: TRBV19
J gene: TRBJ2-1
CDR3 protein: ASSIVGQGSSEQF

V gene: TRBV4-3
J gene: TRBJ2-1
CDR3 protein: ASSQVAGGLMGEQF

V gene: TRBV6-5
J gene: TRBJ1-1
CDR3 protein: AISGQGNTEAF